This is a list of T cell receptor beta chains from one sample in a study of cytomegalovirus exposure and HLA in healthy donors. Generated by immunoSEQ multiplex PCR, the TCRdb table keeps only in-frame clones and is missing some. There are under 200,000 clones in the sample; around 83% occur only once, and 0.96% lies in the top ten. Source material: PBMCs. The receptors were gathered from a girl aged 2 to 10 in good health and CMV-seropositive. CDR3s include the opening cysteine and the closing phenylalanine or tryptophan. The D gene is left open where the match is weak. A row's size may be missing; if present it is once, few, many or a size class.

CDR3 DNA	CDR3 protein	V gene	clone size	D gene	J gene
TGTGCCAGCAGCCTAGCTCGCGGGGGGGTCCCGGGGGAGACCCAGTACTTC	CASSLARGGVPGETQYF	TRBV7-6	-	TRBD2	TRBJ2-5
TGTGCCAGCGGAACCCAAGGGGGCTCTGGGGCCAACGTCCTGACTTTC	CASGTQGGSGANVLTF	TRBV28	-	-	TRBJ2-6
TGTGCCGCCCCAGAACAGGGCCTGCGAGGAAAACTGTTTTTT	CAAPEQGLRGKLFF	TRBV30	-	-	TRBJ1-4
TGTGCCAGCCTCCTGAGTGGCGGGAGAGAAGAGACCCAGTACTTC	CASLLSGGREETQYF	TRBV25-1	-	TRBD2	TRBJ2-5
TGCGCCAGCAGCTTGCTCCCTAGCGGGAGCCCCAATGAGCAGTTCTTC	CASSLLPSGSPNEQFF	TRBV5-1	-	TRBD2	TRBJ2-1
TGTGCCTGGAGTGGGGAGTGGCAGGAAGCTTTCTTT	CAWSGEWQEAFF	TRBV30	-	-	TRBJ1-1
TGCGCCAGCAGCTTGGTCGGTCGGGCGGGCGGAGGTACTAGCTCCTACAATGAGCAGTTCTTC	CASSLVGRAGGGTSSYNEQFF	TRBV5-1	once	-	TRBJ2-1
TGTGCCAGCAGCCCCTATTCAGGGTATGGAAACACCATATATTTT	CASSPYSGYGNTIYF	TRBV6-6	-	-	TRBJ1-3
TGTGCCAGCAGTTCCCGGACTAGCGGGAAAAGCCTGCCAGATACGCAGTATTTT	CASSSRTSGKSLPDTQYF	TRBV27	-	TRBD2	TRBJ2-3
TGTGCCGGCGCGCCAGGGACAGTACTCGAGCAGTACTTC	CAGAPGTVLEQYF	TRBV7-9	-	TRBD1	TRBJ2-7
TGTGCCAGCAGCTTATCATTCCAAAACACCTACGAGCAGTACTTC	CASSLSFQNTYEQYF	TRBV13	-	-	TRBJ2-7
TGCGCCAGCAGCTTGGCCTCGGGACAGGGAATGAACACTGAAGCTTTCTTT	CASSLASGQGMNTEAFF	TRBV5-1	-	TRBD1	TRBJ1-1